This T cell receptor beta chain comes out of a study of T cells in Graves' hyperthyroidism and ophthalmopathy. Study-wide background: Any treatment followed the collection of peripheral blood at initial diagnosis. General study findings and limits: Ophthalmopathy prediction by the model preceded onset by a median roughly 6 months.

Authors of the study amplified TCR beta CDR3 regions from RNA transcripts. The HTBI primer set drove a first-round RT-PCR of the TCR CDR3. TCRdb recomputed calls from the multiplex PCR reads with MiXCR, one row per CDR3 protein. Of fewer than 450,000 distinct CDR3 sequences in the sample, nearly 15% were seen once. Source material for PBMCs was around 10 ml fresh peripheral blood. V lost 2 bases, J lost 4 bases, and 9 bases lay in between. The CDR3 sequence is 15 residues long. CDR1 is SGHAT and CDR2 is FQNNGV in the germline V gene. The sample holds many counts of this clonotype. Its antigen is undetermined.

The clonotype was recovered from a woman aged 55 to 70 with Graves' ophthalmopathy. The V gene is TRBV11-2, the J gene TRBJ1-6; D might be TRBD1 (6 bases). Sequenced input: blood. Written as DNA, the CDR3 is TGTGCCAGCAGCTTAACGGGACAATATAATTCACCCCTCCACTTT. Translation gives CASSLTGQYNSPLHF.